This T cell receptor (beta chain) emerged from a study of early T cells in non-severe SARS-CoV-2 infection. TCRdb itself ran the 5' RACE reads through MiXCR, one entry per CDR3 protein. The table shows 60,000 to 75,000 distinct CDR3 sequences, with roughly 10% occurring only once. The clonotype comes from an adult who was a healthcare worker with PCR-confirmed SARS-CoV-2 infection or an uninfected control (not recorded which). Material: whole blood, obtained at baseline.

The CDR3 protein is CASSEWTYTEAFF. CDR3 DNA sequence: TGTGCCAGCAGTGAATGGACATACACTGAAGCTTTCTTT. This sequence joins TRBV2 and TRBJ1-1; D is possibly TRBD1 (5 bases). Trimming left V 2 bases short and J 3 bases short, with 7 bases between. This CDR3 region has 13 residues. Germline V gives CDR1 SNHLY, CDR2 FYNNEI.